The 22 T cell receptor beta chains given below trace back to one sample, sequenced in a study of blood T cell repertoires in COVID-19. The protocol was immunoSEQ multiplex PCR, while the TCRdb copy is restricted to in-frame clones and leaves out a portion. The sample holds more than 200,000 clones, under 90% seen once. The sample taken for sequencing was peripheral blood. The receptors stem from a man aged 45-65 years with COVID-19, enrolled during active disease.

This chain connects TRBV28 to TRBJ1-1, with 9 bases fitting TRBD1. CDR1 is MDHEN and CDR2 is SYDVKM in the germline V gene. This CDR3 is 13 amino acids long. J lost 5 bases, V lost 5 bases, and 3 bases had no gene match. CDR3 protein: CASSRDRVTEAFF. For the CDR3, the DNA is TGTGCCAGCAGTCGGGACAGGGTGACTGAAGCTTTCTTT.

The chain couples TRBV19 to TRBJ1-2; no clear D. V shed 5 bases and J shed 0 bases, with 10 bases lying between them. The CDR3 loop spans 14 amino acids. Looked up from germline, CDR1 is LNHDA and CDR2 is SQIVND (reference sequence). Written as DNA, the CDR3 is TGTGCCAGTAGTGGTGTAAGAGCTAACTATGGCTACACCTTC. This encodes CASSGVRANYGYTF.

This chain links TRBV5-1 with TRBJ1-5; no clear D gene. Germline V lookup: CDR1 SGHRS, CDR2 YFSETQ. Trimming stripped 4 bases from V and 8 bases from J, with 19 bases between. The CDR3 covers 15 residues. The chain's CDR3 is CASSLEGGRIEPQHF. CDR3 nucleotides: TGCGCCAGCAGCCTGGAAGGAGGGCGTATAGAGCCCCAGCATTTT.

The chain carries TRBV6-1 and TRBJ2-2; 7 bases match TRBD1. Germline CDR1 is MNHNS and CDR2 is SASEGT. Germline trimming cut 2 bases from V and 2 bases from J; bases unmatched to any gene: 5. The CDR3 consists of 16 residues. CDR3 in amino acids: CASSEPTGTNTGELFF. In nucleotides, the CDR3 is TGTGCCAGCAGTGAACCGACAGGGACAAACACCGGGGAGCTGTTTTTT.

This rearrangement joins TRBV28 to TRBJ2-1; 8 bases fit TRBD2. Germline-derived CDR1 and CDR2 are MDHEN and SYDVKM. This CDR3 region has 16 residues. Unmatched junction bases numbered 7, after V lost 2 bases and J lost 4 bases. The CDR3 nucleotides read TGTGCCAGCAGTTTAACTAGCGGATTATCTTACAATGAGCAGTTCTTC. This codes for CASSLTSGLSYNEQFF.

The chain combines TRBV6-5 with TRBJ2-1; TRBD2 matches at 11 bases. The germline CDR1 and CDR2 sequences are MNHEY and SVGAGI. V trimming: 4 bases; J trimming: 13 bases; junction bases outside the gene matches: 6. The CDR3 contains 13 residues. CDR3 nucleotide sequence: TGTGCCAGCAGTTTCCTAGCGGGGGGTTACCAGTTCTTC. It specifies CASSFLAGGYQFF.

The chain is built from TRBV10-3 and TRBJ1-1; D not certain. Between the trimmed V and J ends, which lost 0 bases and 0 bases, there was a span of 5 bases. This CDR3 contains 14 residues. CDR1 is ENHRY, CDR2 SYGVKD, per germline. The CDR3 DNA reads TGTGCCATCAGTGAGTCGAGGCTGAACACTGAAGCTTTCTTT. Amino acid sequence: CAISESRLNTEAFF.

The chain joins TRBV7-6 to TRBJ1-4; unclear D gene. The CDR3 loop spans 14 amino acids. Trimming removed 5 bases from V and 4 bases from J, with 11 bases in between. Germline lookup yields CDR1 SGHVS and CDR2 FNYEAQ. CDR3 residues: CASSLGGNNEKLFF. CDR3 nucleotides: TGTGCCAGCAGCCTAGGAGGGAATAATGAAAAACTGTTTTTT.

The gene calls are TRBV2 and TRBJ1-2; 8 nucleotides line up with TRBD1. This CDR3 is 13 amino acids long. Losses at the gene ends were 9 bases for V and 6 bases for J; bases not matched to a gene: 9. CDR1 is SNHLY and CDR2 is FYNNEI in the germline V gene. The CDR3 here is CASWEDRVDGYTF. The CDR3 DNA sequence: TGTGCCAGTTGGGAGGACAGGGTCGATGGCTACACCTTC.

V is TRBV30 and J is TRBJ2-5, with D possibly TRBD2 on 5 matching bases. Trimming stripped 1 base from V and 1 base from J, with 7 bases between. This CDR3 comprises 13 residues. CDR1 is GTSNPN, CDR2 SVGIG, per germline (reference sequence). In DNA, the CDR3 is TGTGCCTGGAGTGCGGGGTTCCAAGAGACCCAGTACTTC. This gives the protein CAWSAGFQETQYF.

The rearrangement joins TRBV10-3 to TRBJ2-7; TRBD2 might be the D (5 bases). CDR1 is ENHRY, CDR2 SYGVKD, per germline. V was trimmed by 7 bases and J by 3 bases, leaving 19 bases between them. CDR3 length: 15 amino acids. The CDR3 region has the DNA TGTGCCATCACTCCCATGCCGGGAACCAACTACGAGCAGTACTTC. Protein sequence: CAITPMPGTNYEQYF.

V and J are TRBV3-1 (or the pseudogene TRBV3-2) and TRBJ2-2; 7 bases are shared with TRBD2. CDR1 is LGHDT and CDR2 is YNNKEL in the germline V gene (reference sequence). V shed 9 bases, J shed 4 bases, and the junction held 8 bases outside the gene matches. CDR3 size: 14 residues. CDR3 nucleotides: TGTGCCAGTGCCCCTCCTAGCGGCACCGGGGAGCTGTTTTTT. This gives the protein CASAPPSGTGELFF.

The chain has TRBV5-1 and TRBJ2-7, with 7 positions matching TRBD1. The CDR3 sequence is 14 residues long. The germline gives CDR1 SGHRS, CDR2 YFSETQ. The ends lost 5 bases at V and 0 bases at J; junction bases unmatched: 5. CDR3 region: CASRPDRSSYEQYF. The CDR3 region has the DNA TGCGCCAGCAGGCCGGACAGGTCCTCCTACGAGCAGTACTTC.

V is TRBV6-6 and J is TRBJ2-7; tentative D call: TRBD2 (5 bases). The ends were cut back, 5 bases at V and 0 bases at J, with 8 bases in the middle. CDR1 is MNHNY and CDR2 is SVGAGI in the germline V gene (reference sequence). CDR3 size: 13 residues. The CDR3 sequence is CASSTRDSYEQYF. CDR3 bases: TGTGCCAGCAGTACCCGGGACTCCTACGAGCAGTACTTC.

The genes are TRBV19 and TRBJ1-2; 8 bases agree with TRBD1. The ends lost 6 bases at V and 5 bases at J; junction bases unmatched: 8. This CDR3 has 14 amino acids. The V gene's germline CDR1 is LNHDA and CDR2 SQIVND (reference sequence). The DNA for the CDR3 is TGTGCCAGTAGACGACAGGGGATGAGGTATGGCTACACCTTC. Translated, it gives CASRRQGMRYGYTF.

Here the CDR3 reads CASINGGGPDGYTF. The CDR3 nucleotides read TGTGCCAGCATCAACGGGGGAGGGCCAGATGGCTACACCTTC. This chain connects TRBV6-5 to TRBJ1-2; D might be TRBD1 (5 bases). CDR1 is MNHEY, CDR2 SVGAGI, per germline. The ends were cut back, 7 bases at V and 6 bases at J, with 18 bases in the middle. This CDR3 region has 14 residues.

The chain joins TRBV28 to TRBJ2-2; D remains unclear. V lost 3 bases, J lost 5 bases, and 4 bases lay in between. The CDR3 is 12 amino acids. In germline, CDR1 is MDHEN, CDR2 SYDVKM. The CDR3 sequence is CASSFSTGELFF. The DNA for the CDR3 is TGTGCCAGCAGTTTTTCAACCGGGGAGCTGTTTTTT.

This chain joins TRBV21-1 and TRBJ2-7; TRBD2, the table's D call, lacks a check against the DNA. TRBV21-1 is tagged as a pseudogene. The CDR3 consists of 15 residues. CDR3 amino acids: CASSSPSGGAYEQYF. In DNA form, the CDR3 reads TGTGCCAGCAGTTCACCTAGCGGGGGGGCTTACGAGCAGTACTTC.

CDR3 region: CASSQVTGTNYGYTF. CDR3 coding DNA: TGTGCCAGCAGCCAAGTGACAGGAACTAACTATGGCTACACCTTC. The chain couples TRBV3-1 (or the pseudogene TRBV3-2) to TRBJ1-2; D might be TRBD1 (6 bases). The ends were cut back, 1 base at V and 0 bases at J, with 9 bases in the middle. The CDR3 runs 15 residues. Germline V gives CDR1 LGHDT, CDR2 YNNKEL (reference sequence).

The J gene is TRBJ2-7, the V gene TRBV2; 14 nucleotides agree with TRBD2. V lost 7 bases, J lost 2 bases, and 4 bases stayed unmatched. Germline V lookup: CDR1 SNHLY, CDR2 FYNNEI. The CDR3 contains 15 residues. This CDR3 reads CASKTSGRATYEQYF. The CDR3 DNA sequence: TGTGCCAGCAAGACTAGCGGGAGGGCAACCTACGAGCAGTACTTC.

This chain joins TRBV6-1 and TRBJ2-7; D may be TRBD2 (6 bases). Germline V gives CDR1 MNHNS, CDR2 SASEGT. The CDR3 extends over 14 amino acids. Trimming shortened V by 1 base and J by 2 bases, and 9 bases separated the two germline ends. CDR3 sequence (DNA): TGTGCCAGCAGTGAAGGCGGGGCCCCCTACGAGCAGTACTTC. Amino acid sequence: CASSEGGAPYEQYF.

This chain uses TRBV7-8 with TRBJ1-2; D is unresolved. CDR1 and CDR2 (germline): SGHVS, FQNEAQ. V lost 0 bases and J 8 bases, leaving 13 bases between the germline ends. The CDR3 runs to 14 residues. The CDR3 here is CASSLAGLGEGYTF. In DNA, the CDR3 is TGTGCCAGCAGCTTAGCCGGGCTCGGGGAGGGCTACACCTTC.